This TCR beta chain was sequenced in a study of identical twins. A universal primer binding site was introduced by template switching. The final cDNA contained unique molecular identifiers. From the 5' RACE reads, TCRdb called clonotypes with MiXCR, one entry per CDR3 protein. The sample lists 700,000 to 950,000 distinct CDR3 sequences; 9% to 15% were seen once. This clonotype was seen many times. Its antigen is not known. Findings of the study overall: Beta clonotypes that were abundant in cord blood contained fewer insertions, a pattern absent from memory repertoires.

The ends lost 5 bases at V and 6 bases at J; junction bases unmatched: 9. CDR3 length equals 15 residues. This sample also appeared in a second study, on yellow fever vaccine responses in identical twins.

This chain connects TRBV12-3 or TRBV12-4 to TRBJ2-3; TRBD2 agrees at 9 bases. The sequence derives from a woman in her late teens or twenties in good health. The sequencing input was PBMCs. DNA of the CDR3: TGTGCCAGCAGTCCCCTATTAGCGGGGGCGGATACGCAGTATTTT. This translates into CASSPLLAGADTQYF.